The sequence of this TCR beta chain was determined in a study of cytomegalovirus exposure and HLA in healthy donors. Study outcomes and limitations: A later analysis showed HLA-associated TCR beta chains outstripping equally common others in clonal expansion. It was reported in a later analysis that an Asian-associated ancestry cluster showed fewer N-insertions than the 666-donor mean.

A remark on this clone: The antigen remains unidentified.

60 Vbeta and 13 Jbeta primers were used in PCR. Methods used by the authors: In a later analysis, 10 million to 11 million of 75 million to 90 million unique beta chains occurred in at least two donors. This table comes from immunoSEQ multiplex PCR, and its TCRdb copy is limited to in-frame clones, with some not included. V and J calls plus clone size are reproduced from that table; the DNA served to infer D and trimming. The sample has around 130,000 clones; just under 85% are singletons. The ends were cut back, 5 bases at V and 8 bases at J, with 21 bases in the middle. The V gene's germline CDR1 is SNHLY and CDR2 FYNNEI. The CDR3 is 15 amino acids.

The sample was PBMCs. This clonotype originated in a boy aged 2 to 10 in good health and CMV-seronegative. The chain recombines TRBV2 with TRBJ1-2; maybe TRBD1 (6 bases). In nucleotides, the CDR3 is TGTGCCAGCAGTCAAAGGGGGACCGCGACGAGCGGCTACACCTTC. This encodes CASSQRGTATSGYTF.